This T cell receptor beta chain was captured by sequencing in a study of T-cell memory formation after mild COVID-19 (dated by TCRdb to the early 2020s). General notes on the study: Most TCR sequence clusters were specific to one of the two donors. In two donors, T-cell clones that expanded and contracted after mild COVID-19 were tracked by sequencing TCRalpha and TCRbeta repertoires over time. Two young, previously healthy adult volunteers made up the cohort, one male and one female. General conclusions and limits of the study: Some responding clones were detected in pre-infection memory, suggesting pre-existing cross-reactive memory T cells joined the SARS-CoV-2 response. Clones contracting from day 15 to 85 had balanced CD4/CD8 phenotypes, while a second wave expanding from day 15 to 37 was biased towards CD4+. The study covered only a couple of mild cases, and larger cohorts including severe cases with pre-infection samples were considered necessary. The second-wave clones that peaked on day 37 were not confirmed to be SARS-CoV-2 specific. Contracting CD4+ clones appeared mostly in the CM and EM memory subsets, whereas CD8+ clones were enriched in EMRA.

Reads for this sample came from an Illumina NovaSeq 6000. Using 5'RACE with constant-segment primers, TCRalpha and TCRbeta cDNA libraries were constructed, with sample barcodes and unique molecular identifiers added in the process. RNA was extracted from every sample with Trizol reagent. The libraries were amplified in two PCR steps, and the second step added a second sample barcode and Illumina TruSeq adapters. Libraries were sequenced on an Illumina NovaSeq with 2 x 150 bp paired-end reads. Per the original workflow: The reads were demultiplexed and collapsed into UMI-guided consensus sequences using migec v1.2.7. With mixcr v2.1.11, UMI consensuses were aligned to TRA and TRB V and J templates and assembled into clonotypes. Clonotypes were classified as expanded or contracted when called significant by both edgeR and NoisET, with noise models trained on biological replicates. For edgeR calls, a false discovery rate-adjusted p below 0.01 and a log2 fold-change threshold of 1 were applied. PCA with hierarchical clustering of max-normalized trajectories of the 1000 most abundant clonotypes was used as exploratory dynamics analysis. Each responding clone was given a CD4 or CD8 phenotype based on the CD4+ and CD8+ repertoires, which had been sequenced separately. Starting from the raw public reads, TCRdb applied fastp trimming at Q25, assembled clones with MiXCR and retained in-frame beta chains. Rows with one shared CDR3 protein collapse into an entry with the most common genes and DNA. The authors' filters were not applied to this entry. The sample data list approximately 260,000 distinct CDR3 sequences, and about a sixth of these were observed just once. The ten largest clones add up to about 3.5% of the sample.

Notes on this clonotype: The clone's antigen remains unknown. Base-call qualities are not available, and no considerably larger clone is one nucleotide away.

The germline V gene provides CDR1 LGHNA and CDR2 YSLEER. Its CDR3 holds 15 amino acids, cysteine through phenylalanine. Only the CDR3 DNA is retained, 45 bases long and in frame from the first base. Trimming costs V 1 base and J 3 bases, and their ends lie 9 bases apart. Ficoll-Paque density gradient centrifugation was the method used to isolate PBMCs. The specimen sequenced was PBMCs or a T cell subset sorted from them (not recorded which). This TCR came from a man aged 18 to 29 who had mild COVID-19 (a few samples of this study predate the infection). The sample titles of this study are shuffled in the database, so cell type and time point are left out; the donor was told from shared clones. Here the chain combines TRBV4-3 and TRBJ2-2; the D gene is possibly TRBD1 or TRBD2, each agreeing over 5 bases. The nucleotide sequence reads TGCGCCAGCAGCCAAGGGACGGGGCACACCGGGGAGCTGTTTTTT. Its product reads: CASSQGTGHTGELFF.